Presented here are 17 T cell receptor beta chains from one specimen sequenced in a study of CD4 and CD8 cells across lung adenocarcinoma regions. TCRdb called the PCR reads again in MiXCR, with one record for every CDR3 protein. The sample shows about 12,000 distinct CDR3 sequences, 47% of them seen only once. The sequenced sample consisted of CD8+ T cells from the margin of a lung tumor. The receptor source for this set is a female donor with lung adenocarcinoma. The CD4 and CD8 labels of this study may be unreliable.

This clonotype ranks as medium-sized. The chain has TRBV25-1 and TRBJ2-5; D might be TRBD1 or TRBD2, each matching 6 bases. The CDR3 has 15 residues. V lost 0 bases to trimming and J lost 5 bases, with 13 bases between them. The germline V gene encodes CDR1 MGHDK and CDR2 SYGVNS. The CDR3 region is CASSEYWGAGETQYF. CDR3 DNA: TGTGCCAGCAGTGAATATTGGGGGGCTGGGGAGACCCAGTACTTC.

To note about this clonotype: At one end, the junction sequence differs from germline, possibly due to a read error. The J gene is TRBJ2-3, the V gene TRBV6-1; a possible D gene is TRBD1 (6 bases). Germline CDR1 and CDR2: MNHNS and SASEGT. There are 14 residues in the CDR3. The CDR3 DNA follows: TGTGCCAGCAGCCGCCCTGTGAGGACAGATACGCAGTTTTTT. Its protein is CASSRPVRTDTQFF.

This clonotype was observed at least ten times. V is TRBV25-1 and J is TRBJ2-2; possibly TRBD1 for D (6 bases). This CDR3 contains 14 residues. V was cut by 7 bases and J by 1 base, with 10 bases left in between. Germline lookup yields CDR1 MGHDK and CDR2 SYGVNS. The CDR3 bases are TGTGCCAGCACTCCGGGACAGAACACCGGGGAGCTGTTTTTT. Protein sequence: CASTPGQNTGELFF. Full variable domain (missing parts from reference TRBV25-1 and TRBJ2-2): EADIYQTPRYLVIGTGKKITLECSQTMGHDKMYWYQQDPGMELHLIHYSYGVNSTEKGDLSSESTVSRIRTEHFPLTLESARPSHTSQYLCASTPGQNTGELFFGEGSRLTVL.

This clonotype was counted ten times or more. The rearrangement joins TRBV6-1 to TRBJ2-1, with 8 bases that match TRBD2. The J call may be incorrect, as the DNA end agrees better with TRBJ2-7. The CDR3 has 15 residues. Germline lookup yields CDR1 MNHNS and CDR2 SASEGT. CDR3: CASRGTGTSSYEQYF. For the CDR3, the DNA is TGTGCCAGCAGGGGAACCGGGACTAGCTCCTACGAGCAGTACTTC.

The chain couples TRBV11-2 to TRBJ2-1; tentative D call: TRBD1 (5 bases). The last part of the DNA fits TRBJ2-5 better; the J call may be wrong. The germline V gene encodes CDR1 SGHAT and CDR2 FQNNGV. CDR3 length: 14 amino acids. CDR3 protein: CASSSTTGAYVQYF. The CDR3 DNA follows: TGTGCCAGCAGCTCCACAACTGGGGCCTACGTCCAGTACTTC.

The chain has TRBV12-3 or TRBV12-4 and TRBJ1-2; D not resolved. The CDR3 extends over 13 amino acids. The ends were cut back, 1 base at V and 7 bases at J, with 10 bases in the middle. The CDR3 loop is CASSLGFSGGYTF. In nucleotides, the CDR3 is TGTGCCAGCAGTTTAGGGTTTTCTGGTGGCTACACCTTC.

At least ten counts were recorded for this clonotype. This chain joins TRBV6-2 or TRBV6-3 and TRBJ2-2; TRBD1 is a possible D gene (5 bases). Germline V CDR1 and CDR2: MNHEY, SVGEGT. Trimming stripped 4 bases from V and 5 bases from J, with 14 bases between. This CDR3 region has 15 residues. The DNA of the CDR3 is TGTGCCAGCAGTTCGACAGAGGCTGGGACCGGGGAGCTGTTTTTT. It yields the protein CASSSTEAGTGELFF.

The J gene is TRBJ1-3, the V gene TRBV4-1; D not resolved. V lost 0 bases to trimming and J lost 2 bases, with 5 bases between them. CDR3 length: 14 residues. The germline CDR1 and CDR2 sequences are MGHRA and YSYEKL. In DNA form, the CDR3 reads TGCGCCAGCAGCCAAGATCGGACTGGAAACACCATATATTTT. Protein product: CASSQDRTGNTIYF.

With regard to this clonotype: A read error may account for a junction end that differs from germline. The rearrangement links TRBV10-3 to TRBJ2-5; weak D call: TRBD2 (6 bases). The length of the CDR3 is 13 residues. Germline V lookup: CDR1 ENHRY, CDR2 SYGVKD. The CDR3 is CGSTRPRADDQYF. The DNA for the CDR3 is TGCGGGAGCACCCGGCCGCGGGCAGACGACCAGTACTTC.

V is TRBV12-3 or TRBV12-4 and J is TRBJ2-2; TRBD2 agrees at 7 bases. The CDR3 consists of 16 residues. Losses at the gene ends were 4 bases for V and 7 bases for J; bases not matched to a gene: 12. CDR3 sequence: CASSSRSGGSNGELFF. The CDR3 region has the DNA TGTGCCAGCAGTTCCCGGTCCGGGGGGTCTAACGGGGAGCTGTTTTTT.

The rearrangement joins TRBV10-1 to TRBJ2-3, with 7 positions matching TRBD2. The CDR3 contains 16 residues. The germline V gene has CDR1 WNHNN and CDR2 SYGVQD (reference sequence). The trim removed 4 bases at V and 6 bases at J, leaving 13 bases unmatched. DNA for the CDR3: TGCGCCAGCAGTGTTAGATCGGGAGGCCCGAGGGATACGCAGTATTTT. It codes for CASSVRSGGPRDTQYF.

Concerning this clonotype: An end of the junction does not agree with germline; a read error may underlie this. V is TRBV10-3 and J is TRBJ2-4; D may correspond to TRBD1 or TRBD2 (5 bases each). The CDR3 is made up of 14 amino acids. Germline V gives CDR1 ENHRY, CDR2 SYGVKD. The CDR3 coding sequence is TGCCGCGCCTCGGGGCTGGTAGCCACAAACACGCAGTACTTC. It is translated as CRASGLVATNTQYF.

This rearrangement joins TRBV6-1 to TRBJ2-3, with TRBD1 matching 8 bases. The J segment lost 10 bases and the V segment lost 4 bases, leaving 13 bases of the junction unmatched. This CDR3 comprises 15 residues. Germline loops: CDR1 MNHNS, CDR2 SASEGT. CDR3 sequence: CASSAKGTGAFAQYF. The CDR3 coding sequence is TGTGCCAGCAGTGCAAAAGGGACAGGTGCGTTTGCGCAGTATTTT.

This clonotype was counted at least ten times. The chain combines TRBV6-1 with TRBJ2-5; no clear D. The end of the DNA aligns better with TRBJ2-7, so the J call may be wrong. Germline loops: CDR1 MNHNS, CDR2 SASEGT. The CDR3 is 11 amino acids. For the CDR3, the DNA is TGTGCCAGCTATAAAGGTCGCGAGCAGTACTTC. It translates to CASYKGREQYF.

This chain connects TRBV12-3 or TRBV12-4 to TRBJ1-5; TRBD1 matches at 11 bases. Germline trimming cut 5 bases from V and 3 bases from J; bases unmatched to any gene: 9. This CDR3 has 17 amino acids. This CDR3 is CASSKNRDRGANQPQHF. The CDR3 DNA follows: TGTGCCAGCAGTAAAAACCGGGACAGGGGGGCCAATCAGCCCCAGCATTTT.

CDR3 bases: TGTGCCAGCAGTCCCACGGGCCCCGAACGGGGAGAGACCCAGTACTTC. As protein: CASSPTGPERGETQYF. The chain couples TRBV12-3 or TRBV12-4 to TRBJ2-3; maybe TRBD2 (5 bases). The J call is doubtful: the DNA matches TRBJ2-5 better. This CDR3 has 16 amino acids.

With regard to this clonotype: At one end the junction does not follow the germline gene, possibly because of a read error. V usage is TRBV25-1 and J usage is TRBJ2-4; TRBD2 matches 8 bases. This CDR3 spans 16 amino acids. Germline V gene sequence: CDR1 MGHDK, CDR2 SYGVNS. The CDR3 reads CASSEAGAGGEDMQYF. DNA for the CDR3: TGTGCCAGCAGTGAAGCGGGGGCGGGGGGCGAGGACATGCAGTACTTT.